These 6 T cell receptor beta chains came from one sample sequenced in a study of beta chain features in type 1 diabetes. General study results and limits: Researchers report that Type 1 diabetes patients had moderately but significantly shorter TCRB CDR3s across all four CD4+ subsets.

Expressed TCRB transcripts were sequenced because the entire RNA isolate underwent reverse transcription. Profiled with immunoSEQ multiplex PCR; TCRdb holds only in-frame clones, not every one. The profile covers 600,000 to 750,000 clones, with about an eighth appearing a single time and around 0.12% taken by the ten largest. Their antigens remain unidentified. The sample consisted of naive CD4+ T cells from blood. The source is a man aged 25-45 years with type 1 diabetes.

This clone was recorded a few times. The genes are TRBV25-1 and TRBJ2-5; D gene unclear. The V and J ends lost 4 bases and 5 bases respectively, with 5 bases between them. This CDR3 is 11 amino acids long. CDR1 and CDR2 (germline): MGHDK, SYGVNS. The CDR3, as DNA: TGTGCCAGCAGTGCGTATGAGACCCAGTACTTC. Its translation: CASSAYETQYF.

The CDR3 DNA is TGCGCCAGCAGCCAAAGGGACAGCTCGTACGAGCAGTACTTC. Translating it yields CASSQRDSSYEQYF. V and J are TRBV5-1 and TRBJ2-7; 7 bases line up with TRBD1. Per germline, CDR1 SGHRS and CDR2 YFSETQ. The CDR3 extends over 14 amino acids. Trimming cost V 4 bases and J 4 bases; bases outside gene matches: 8.

V and J are TRBV19 and TRBJ2-3; no clear D gene. V was shortened by 6 bases and J by 1 base, with 17 bases between the two germline ends. The germline V gene encodes CDR1 LNHDA and CDR2 SQIVND (reference sequence). The CDR3 has 16 residues. The CDR3 nucleotides are TGTGCCAGTAGGACCCGTGCCGGTGGGGGCACAGATACGCAGTATTTT. Translation gives CASRTRAGGGTDTQYF.

This rearrangement joins TRBV25-1 to TRBJ1-2; the D gene is possibly TRBD1 (5 bases). Per the germline V gene, CDR1 is MGHDK and CDR2 is SYGVNS. The CDR3 runs to 13 residues. The ends were cut back, 3 bases at V and 4 bases at J, with 9 bases in the middle. The CDR3 reads CASSEGGAYGYTF. The CDR3, as DNA: TGTGCCAGCAGTGAGGGCGGGGCCTATGGCTACACCTTC.

The V and J genes are TRBV29-1 and TRBJ1-2; D is perhaps TRBD1 (6 bases). Germline lookup yields CDR1 SQVTM and CDR2 ANQGSEA. V lost 2 bases and J 8 bases, leaving 15 bases between the germline ends. The CDR3 is 13 amino acids. The CDR3 DNA reads as TGCAGCGTTGAATGGGCAGGGGTGATCGGCTACACCTTC. This gives the protein CSVEWAGVIGYTF.

This chain connects TRBV4-1 to TRBJ2-5; possibly TRBD1 or TRBD2 for D (5 bases each). This CDR3 is built from 16 residues. Trimming stripped 4 bases from V and 5 bases from J, with 20 bases between. Germline V gene sequence: CDR1 MGHRA, CDR2 YSYEKL. The CDR3 loop reads CASSRAERGEGETQYF. The CDR3 DNA reads TGCGCCAGCAGCCGAGCAGAACGGGGCGAGGGTGAGACCCAGTACTTC.